This passage covers 8 T cell receptor beta chains from one sample sequenced in a study of T-cell reconstitution after alpha-beta-depleted transplantation in children. Unique molecular identifiers were incorporated when the TCRbeta library was constructed. TCRdb redid the calling of the PCR reads with MiXCR, one entry per CDR3 protein. The top ten hold more than 2.5% of the sample, which has roughly 500,000 distinct CDR3 sequences, around 20% seen once. The sequenced sample was PBMCs from the stem cell graft donor, obtained from the stem cell graft. These receptors were obtained from a human donor who donated a stem cell graft to a child with acute lymphoblastic leukemia.

The rearrangement joins TRBV5-6 to TRBJ1-2; D remains unclear. Germline V gene sequence: CDR1 SGHDT, CDR2 YYEEEE. The length of the CDR3 is 16 residues. V was shortened by 0 bases and J by 0 bases, with 12 bases between the two germline ends. The CDR3 DNA sequence: TGTGCCAGCAGCTTGGACTCTGGCTATGCTAACTATGGCTACACCTTC. Encoded protein: CASSLDSGYANYGYTF.

In its sample, this clonotype was seen a few times. This sequence joins TRBV12-3 or TRBV12-4 and TRBJ2-7; TRBD2 aligns across 8 bases. Trimming cost V 7 bases and J 3 bases; bases outside gene matches: 5. The CDR3 runs 13 residues. Written as DNA, the CDR3 is TGTGCCAGCAATCGGGGGGGCGACTACGAGCAGTACTTC. It is translated as CASNRGGDYEQYF.

This clonotype was seen a handful of times. J is TRBJ1-5 and V is TRBV16; 7 bases are a match to TRBD1. Germline CDR1 and CDR2: KGHSY and FQNENV. The CDR3 contains 17 residues. Trimming cost V 2 bases and J 1 base; bases outside gene matches: 8. CDR3 loop: CASSQPDRAGSNQPQHF. CDR3 DNA sequence: TGTGCCAGCAGCCAACCTGACAGGGCAGGGAGCAATCAGCCCCAGCATTTT.

DNA for the CDR3: TGTGCCAGCAGCTTAGCGCCGACAGGCAGCAATCAGCCCCAGCATTTT. Its translation is CASSLAPTGSNQPQHF. The V call is TRBV7-2, the J call TRBJ1-5; possibly TRBD1 for D (6 bases). V gave up 0 bases and J gave up 1 base, with 10 bases separating them. Germline V gives CDR1 SGHTA, CDR2 FQGNSA. There are 16 residues in the CDR3.

The V gene is TRBV29-1, the J gene TRBJ1-1; tentatively, D is TRBD1 (6 bases). This CDR3 has 14 residues. CDR1 SQVTM and CDR2 ANQGSEA come from the germline V gene. The V and J ends lost 4 bases and 1 base respectively, with 13 bases between them. CDR3 sequence: CSVAGAFSNTEAFF. CDR3 DNA sequence: TGCAGCGTTGCAGGGGCTTTCTCGAACACTGAAGCTTTCTTT.

This clonotype was observed a handful of times. The J gene is TRBJ2-1, the V gene TRBV6-1; possibly TRBD1 or TRBD2 for D (5 bases each). Deletions cut 1 base from V and 5 bases from J, with 12 bases between. Per the germline V gene, CDR1 is MNHNS and CDR2 is SASEGT. There are 15 residues in the CDR3. This CDR3 is CASSEGVGRDNEQFF. The CDR3 DNA is TGTGCCAGCAGTGAAGGGGTGGGACGGGACAATGAGCAGTTCTTC.

V gene TRBV9 combines with J gene TRBJ2-1, with 7 bases identical to TRBD2. Losses at the gene ends were 1 base for V and 2 bases for J; bases not matched to a gene: 3. The CDR3 is 15 amino acids. Germline V gives CDR1 SGDLS, CDR2 YYNGEE. The CDR3 reads CASSVPSGAYNEQFF. In nucleotides, the CDR3 is TGTGCCAGCAGCGTACCCAGCGGGGCCTACAATGAGCAGTTCTTC.

V and J are TRBV7-6 and TRBJ1-5; weak D call: TRBD1 (5 bases). The germline V gene has CDR1 SGHVS and CDR2 FNYEAQ. The CDR3 covers 14 residues. Between the trimmed V and J ends, which lost 5 bases and 2 bases, there was a span of 10 bases. The CDR3 protein is CASSRGPGNQPQHF. The CDR3 DNA sequence: TGTGCCAGCAGCCGGGGACCAGGCAATCAGCCCCAGCATTTT.